The 18 T cell receptor beta chains listed next were all sequenced from one sample in a study of T cells in Graves' hyperthyroidism and ophthalmopathy. Researchers amplified the TCR beta CDR3 regions from RNA transcripts. HTBI primers were employed in a first-round RT-PCR of the TCR CDR3. TCRdb redid the calling of the multiplex PCR reads with MiXCR, one entry per CDR3 protein. Found here are around 350,000 distinct CDR3 sequences, about 18% of them singletons; the top ten hold 3.7%. Sequencing was done on a sample of blood. These receptor sequences come from a young woman with Graves' hyperthyroidism.

The chain uses TRBV4-1 and TRBJ1-1; 10 bases line up with TRBD1. With 4 bases clipped from V and 2 bases from J, the junction kept 10 bases outside the gene matches. Germline V lookup: CDR1 MGHRA, CDR2 YSYEKL. The CDR3 runs to 17 residues. CDR3 nucleotides: TGCGCCAGCAGCCCCCGGACAGGGGGATATACCAACACTGAAGCTTTCTTT. This translates into CASSPRTGGYTNTEAFF.

This clonotype was found many times. This chain joins TRBV7-2 and TRBJ1-2, with 8 bases fitting TRBD1. This CDR3 is 15 amino acids long. V was clipped by 2 bases and J by 6 bases; unmatched bases: 8. Germline V gene sequence: CDR1 SGHTA, CDR2 FQGNSA. The CDR3 bases are TGTGCCAGCAGCTTAACGCTCACAGGGGGTCATGGCTACACCTTC. The encoded protein is CASSLTLTGGHGYTF.

This chain joins TRBV6-1 and TRBJ1-5, with unresolved D. Trimming removed 4 bases from V and 3 bases from J, with 10 bases in between. The CDR3 length is 14 residues. CDR1 is MNHNS, CDR2 SASEGT, per germline. The CDR3, as DNA: TGTGCCAGCAGTGCCTCAGTAGCCAATCAGCCCCAGCATTTT. Protein product: CASSASVANQPQHF.

The sample holds a few counts of this clonotype. The chain combines TRBV12-3 or TRBV12-4 with TRBJ1-6; perhaps TRBD1 as D (5 bases). The CDR3 has 15 amino acids. Trimming pared 6 bases from V and 10 bases from J, leaving 19 bases between. CDR3 bases: TGTGCCAGCAGCTACCGGGTCCCAAAGGGGTCACCCCTCCACTTT. Its translation is CASSYRVPKGSPLHF.

This clonotype has a handful of counts. The junction and the germline gene differ at one end; a read error may be behind it. The V call is TRBV6-1, the J call TRBJ1-1; tentative D call: TRBD1 (5 bases). CDR1 and CDR2 from the germline V gene are MNHNS and SASEGT. The CDR3 has 15 residues. Here the CDR3 DNA reads TGTGCCAGCAGACGGGACCTCCCGGCATTCACTGATGCTTTCTTT. Translated, it gives CASRRDLPAFTDAFF.

This clonotype appeared many times. The V gene is TRBV6-5, the J gene TRBJ2-7, with 7 bases lining up with TRBD2. Germline V gene sequence: CDR1 MNHEY, CDR2 SVGAGI. The trim removed 7 bases at V and 5 bases at J, leaving 14 bases unmatched. The CDR3 is 15 residues long. Here the CDR3 DNA reads TGTGCCAGCAACGATCTCGGGGGGTTGATTCACGAGCAGTACTTC. Translated: CASNDLGGLIHEQYF.

This clonotype has ten or more counts. V is TRBV9 and J is TRBJ2-7; D perhaps matches TRBD2 (6 bases). Germline assignment: CDR1 SGDLS and CDR2 YYNGEE. The CDR3 loop spans 14 amino acids. Trimming removed 0 bases from V and 5 bases from J, with 12 bases in between. This CDR3 is CASSVAAGTHEQYF. CDR3 nucleotide sequence: TGTGCCAGCAGCGTAGCAGCAGGGACTCACGAGCAGTACTTC.

This chain links TRBV12-3 or TRBV12-4 with TRBJ2-7; TRBD2 might be the D (5 bases). With 8 bases removed from V and 4 bases from J, the gap between germline ends came to 15 bases. The CDR3 runs to 13 residues. CDR3 sequence (DNA): TGTGCCAGCTTCCGGGCGGGTTCTTACGAGCAGTACTTC. It is translated as CASFRAGSYEQYF.

The chain carries TRBV18 and TRBJ2-7; D is tentatively TRBD1 or TRBD2 (5 bases each). This CDR3 is built from 14 residues. Trimming cost V 5 bases and J 0 bases, with 11 bases left between them. Per the germline V gene, CDR1 is KGHSH and CDR2 is LQKENI. CDR3 nucleotides: TGTGCCAGCTCAGGGGGTGTTCGCTCCTACGAGCAGTACTTC. This codes for CASSGGVRSYEQYF.

J is TRBJ2-7 and V is TRBV6-1, with 8 bases lining up with TRBD1. CDR3 length equals 15 residues. Germline loops: CDR1 MNHNS, CDR2 SASEGT. J lost 2 bases, V lost 1 base, and 4 bases had no gene match. This CDR3 is CASSEEGTGAYEQYF. DNA of the CDR3: TGTGCCAGCAGTGAAGAGGGGACAGGTGCCTACGAGCAGTACTTC.

This clonotype has just a few counts. This CDR3 reads CASSQEGQPQHF. The CDR3, as DNA: TGTGCCAGCAGCCAAGAGGGACAGCCCCAGCATTTT. The J gene is TRBJ1-5, the V gene TRBV3-1; D is unresolved. The CDR3 extends over 12 amino acids. Per germline, CDR1 LGHDT and CDR2 YNNKEL (reference sequence). V was clipped by 0 bases and J by 7 bases, with 4 bases between them.

This clonotype was counted ten times or more. This chain uses TRBV29-1 with TRBJ2-4; perhaps TRBD2 as D (5 bases). Trimming removed 0 bases at V and 10 bases at J, with 13 bases between. CDR3 length: 13 residues. Germline CDR1 and CDR2: SQVTM and ANQGSEA. The CDR3, as DNA: TGCAGCGTTGAAGATCTGGCGCGAGGGATTCAGTACTTC. It codes for CSVEDLARGIQYF.

This clonotype came up once. V and J are TRBV27 and TRBJ2-5; TRBD2 aligns across 7 bases. V gave up 5 bases and J gave up 2 bases; unmatched junction bases: 8. The germline gives CDR1 MNHEY, CDR2 SMNVEV (reference sequence). The CDR3 has 15 amino acids. DNA for the CDR3: TGTGCCAGCAGTCGGCGGGGGATGAGACAAGAGACCCAGTACTTC. The encoded protein is CASSRRGMRQETQYF.

This clonotype was observed a few times. This sequence joins TRBV6-2 or TRBV6-3 and TRBJ2-2, with 9 bases lining up with TRBD1. The V and J ends lost 5 bases and 3 bases, in that order; junction bases with no gene match: 13. From germline, CDR1 is MNHEY and CDR2 SVGEGT. The CDR3 consists of 18 residues. DNA for the CDR3: TGTGCCAGCAGTAGGCGACTAGGGGGACAGGGATACACCGGGGAGCTGTTTTTT. It encodes CASSRRLGGQGYTGELFF.

This clonotype was counted many times. The chain has TRBV28 and TRBJ2-4; D uncertain. CDR3 size: 15 residues. Looked up from germline, CDR1 is MDHEN and CDR2 is SYDVKM. V lost 3 bases, J lost 0 bases, and 9 bases lay in between. The CDR3 DNA follows: TGTGCCAGCAGTTTCGGGTATATAGCCAAAAACATTCAGTACTTC. Translation: CASSFGYIAKNIQYF.

The chain is built from TRBV2 and TRBJ1-6; D perhaps matches TRBD1 (6 bases). Germline CDR1 is SNHLY and CDR2 is FYNNEI. The CDR3 consists of 15 residues. V was clipped by 4 bases and J by 8 bases, with 15 bases between them. This CDR3 is CASSGFTGKDSPLHF. The CDR3, as DNA: TGTGCCAGCAGTGGCTTCACAGGGAAGGATTCACCCCTCCACTTT.

This clonotype came up many times. The chain is built from TRBV20-1 and TRBJ1-1, with D possibly TRBD1 on 5 matching bases. There are 10 residues in the CDR3. The germline V gene encodes CDR1 DFQATT and CDR2 SNEGSKA (reference sequence). Between the trimmed V and J ends, which lost 4 bases and 11 bases, there was a span of 11 bases. CDR3 in DNA: TGCAGTGCTATCTGGACACAGGCTTTCTTT. Protein: CSAIWTQAFF.

The gene calls are TRBV25-1 and TRBJ2-5; 10 bases are a match to TRBD2. The germline V gene has CDR1 MGHDK and CDR2 SYGVNS. With 4 bases clipped from V and 4 bases from J, the junction kept 9 bases outside the gene matches. This CDR3 region has 16 residues. The CDR3 coding sequence is TGTGCCAGCAGTGGAAAACTAGCGGGAAGTGGAGAGACCCAGTACTTC. Translating gives CASSGKLAGSGETQYF.